Listed below are T cell receptor beta chains from one sample, sequenced in a study of T cells in Graves' hyperthyroidism and ophthalmopathy. TCRdb fed the multiplex PCR reads into MiXCR, producing one record per CDR3 protein. The table lists almost 600,000 distinct CDR3 sequences, around 42% of them singletons. Sequenced: peripheral blood or thyroid tissue (not recorded which). The receptors derive from a woman between 18 and 30 years old with Graves' hyperthyroidism. Both conserved end residues are part of each CDR3. D genes are given only for firm matches. Clone size appears in some rows only: once, few, many, or a class for an expanded clone.

>TRBJ1-4|TRBD1|once|TRBV20-1
TGCAGTGCTAGCTGGGACAGGGCTAATGAAAAACTGTTTTTT
CSASWDRANEKLFF
>TRBJ2-7|NA|many|TRBV6-1
TGTGCCAGCAATGAGGACAGTTACTACGAGCAGTACTTC
CASNEDSYYEQYF
>TRBJ2-3|TRBD1|NA|TRBV3-1
TGTGCCAGCAGCCAAGAAGGCCGGGACAGCCTCACAGATACGCAGTATTTT
CASSQEGRDSLTDTQYF
>TRBJ2-7|NA|many|TRBV2
TGTGCCAGCAGTGGGCGTAGTTGGGGGAGCCACGAGCAGTACTTC
CASSGRSWGSHEQYF
>TRBJ1-1|NA|many|TRBV4-2
TGTGCCAGCAGCCAAGACCCGGATAACACTGAAGCTTTCTTT
CASSQDPDNTEAFF
>TRBJ1-1|NA|NA|TRBV12-3/TRBV12-4
TGTGCCAGCACCCTGGGTGGGGCTTTCTTT
CASTLGGAFF
>TRBJ2-7|TRBD1|NA|TRBV20-1
TGCAGTGCGGAGGACAGGTGGGACGAGCAGTACTTC
CSAEDRWDEQYF
>TRBJ2-6|NA|many|TRBV24-1
TGTGCCACCAGTGAGTACACAGCCCCTGGGGCCAACGTCCTGACTTTC
CATSEYTAPGANVLTF
>TRBJ1-2|NA|many|TRBV29-1
TGCAGCGTATGGGGAACAGGGACCTATGGCTACACCTTC
CSVWGTGTYGYTF
>TRBJ2-7|TRBD1|once|TRBV7-8
TGCGCCAACAGCCCGACCAAGGACAGGGGACCCTACGAGCAGTACTTC
CANSPTKDRGPYEQYF